Sequencing of this T cell receptor beta chain was carried out in a study of blood T cell dynamics during melanoma immunotherapy. A word on this clone: Its target is not known.

Profiled with immunoSEQ multiplex PCR; TCRdb holds only in-frame clones, not every one. The table has roughly 16,000 clones, approximately 91% seen once. The CDR3 is 15 amino acids. Germline CDR1 and CDR2: SGHNT and YYREEE (reference sequence). Trimming took off 4 bases at V and 1 base at J, with 12 bases between the two ends. Study results and caveats: At W3, later disease-control patients showed bifurcated PBMC repertoire changes, unlike progressors.

Time point in this sample: pre-treatment baseline. The TCR comes from a human donor with melanoma. Material: blood, obtained from a patient treated with checkpoint blockade. This chain links TRBV5-4 with TRBJ2-1; a possible D gene is TRBD2 (5 bases). The CDR3, as DNA: TGTGCCAGCAGCCCTCCGGGAAAGTCCTACAATGAGCAGTTCTTC. Its protein is CASSPPGKSYNEQFF. Filled out from reference TRBV5-4 and TRBJ2-1, the complete variable domain reads ETGVTQSPTHLIKTRGQQVTLRCSSQSGHNTVSWYQQALGQGPQFIFQYYREEENGRGNFPPRFSGLQFPNYSSELNVNALELDDSALYLCASSPPGKSYNEQFFGPGTRLTVL.